The next 16 T cell receptor beta chains were all read from a single sample in a study of post-analysis software for immune sequencing data. Notes on the study in general: Higher frequency in patients than in controls was seen for a handful of TRBV segments, with TRBV5-6, TRBV5-1 and TRBV20-1 among them.

For these TCRs, the target antigens are not known. Prepared libraries of TCR beta cDNA carried unique molecular identifiers. MiXCR, run by TCRdb on the PCR reads, gives a single entry per CDR3 protein. The profile covers about 800,000 distinct CDR3 sequences, with roughly 29% appearing a single time and around 0.55% taken by the ten largest. Specimen: blood. All receptors come from a girl aged 5-17 years with multiple sclerosis.

This clonotype was observed a handful of times. The V and J genes are TRBV6-5 and TRBJ1-1; TRBD1 might be the D (6 bases). Germline CDR1 reads MNHEY; CDR2 reads SVGAGI. The CDR3 length is 17 residues. The V gene lost 0 bases and the J gene lost 1 base, with 15 bases spanning the gap. The CDR3 is CASSYSTPGAKNTEAFF. The CDR3 bases are TGTGCCAGCAGTTACTCGACGCCAGGGGCTAAGAACACTGAAGCTTTCTTT.

This clonotype was detected only a few times. The rearrangement links TRBV29-1 to TRBJ2-1; possible D gene TRBD2, 6 bases. Germline V gives CDR1 SQVTM, CDR2 ANQGSEA. Trimming took off 4 bases at V and 5 bases at J, with 9 bases between the two ends. The CDR3 has 12 amino acids. The CDR3 spells CSVGGGDNEQFF. The DNA of the CDR3 is TGCAGCGTTGGGGGCGGGGACAATGAGCAGTTCTTC.

The chain combines TRBV7-9 with TRBJ1-5, with D tentatively TRBD1 (5 bases). CDR3 length: 14 amino acids. Between the trimmed V and J ends, which lost 3 bases and 2 bases, there was a span of 8 bases. Germline V gene data show CDR1 as SEHNR and CDR2 as FQNEAQ (reference sequence). Here the CDR3 reads CASSFSRGNQPQHF. The CDR3 DNA sequence: TGTGCCAGCAGCTTTTCCAGGGGCAATCAGCCCCAGCATTTT.

This chain uses TRBV4-1 with TRBJ2-5; the D is unclear. This CDR3 comprises 15 residues. CDR1 and CDR2 from the germline V gene are MGHRA and YSYEKL. Trimming took 1 base from V and 0 from J, leaving 9 bases between them. CDR3 residues: CASSQAGKYQETQYF. The CDR3 nucleotides are TGCGCCAGCAGCCAAGCGGGCAAGTACCAAGAGACCCAGTACTTC.

Concerning this clonotype itself: One end of the junction is discordant with germline, which a read error may explain. This sequence joins TRBV4-3 and TRBJ2-5, with 12 bases fitting TRBD2. The germline V gene has CDR1 LGHNA and CDR2 YSLEER. This CDR3 spans 17 amino acids. The CDR3 DNA sequence: TGCGCCAACAGCCAACGGCTAGCGGGAGGGGAAGAGGAGACCCAGTACTTC. Protein product: CANSQRLAGGEEETQYF.

This clonotype was seen more than once but under ten times. The rearrangement joins TRBV5-1 to TRBJ2-1; weak D call: TRBD1 (6 bases). This CDR3 spans 11 amino acids. The V end lost 2 bases, the J end lost 12 bases, and 9 bases lay between the germline ends. Germline loops: CDR1 SGHRS, CDR2 YFSETQ. In nucleotides, the CDR3 is TGCGCCAGCAGCTTACAGGGCGGGCAGTTCTTC. It yields the protein CASSLQGGQFF.

The gene calls are TRBV20-1 and TRBJ1-2, with D possibly TRBD1 on 5 matching bases. With 1 base removed from V and 8 bases from J, the gap between germline ends came to 17 bases. There are 14 residues in the CDR3. CDR1 and CDR2 from the germline V gene are DFQATT and SNEGSKA (reference sequence). In nucleotides, the CDR3 is TGCAGTGCTAGAGGGGGGGGAAGAAGTGAGGGCTACACCTTC. This sequence encodes CSARGGGRSEGYTF.

This clonotype was seen a handful of times. This chain links TRBV7-8 with TRBJ2-5; 7 bases are shared with TRBD1. The germline gives CDR1 SGHVS, CDR2 FQNEAQ. This CDR3 contains 15 residues. Germline trimming cut 5 bases from V and 2 bases from J; bases unmatched to any gene: 8. CDR3 amino acids: CASSIGTARQETQYF. The DNA of the CDR3 is TGTGCCAGCAGCATCGGGACAGCACGACAAGAGACCCAGTACTTC.

This clonotype was observed a few times. The chain carries TRBV29-1 and TRBJ1-2; tentative D call: TRBD1 (5 bases). The CDR3 contains 14 residues. Between the trimmed V and J ends, which lost 7 bases and 4 bases, there was a span of 19 bases. Germline V CDR1 and CDR2: SQVTM, ANQGSEA. Here the CDR3 reads CSAQIAGLSYGYTF. The CDR3 nucleotides are TGCAGCGCCCAAATCGCAGGGCTTAGCTATGGCTACACCTTC.

This rearrangement joins TRBV7-2 to TRBJ2-3, with 7 bases lining up with TRBD1. From germline, CDR1 is SGHTA and CDR2 FQGNSA. V was pared by 5 bases and J by 9 bases, with 8 bases of the junction left unmatched. CDR3 size: 13 residues. CDR3 sequence: CASSLGTERTQYF. As DNA, the CDR3 is TGTGCCAGCAGCCTCGGGACAGAAAGGACGCAGTATTTT.

The V gene is TRBV6-2 or TRBV6-3, the J gene TRBJ2-3; TRBD1 matches 9 bases. Trimming cost V 6 bases and J 6 bases; bases outside gene matches: 7. CDR1 MNHEY and CDR2 SVGEGT come from the germline V gene. The CDR3 length is 14 residues. The CDR3 sequence: CASRGTGMSDTQYF. As DNA, the CDR3 is TGTGCCAGCAGGGGGACAGGGATGTCGGATACGCAGTATTTT.

The gene calls are TRBV5-1 and TRBJ2-7; TRBD2 aligns across 7 bases. Unmatched junction bases numbered 20, after V lost 4 bases and J lost 7 bases. The CDR3 is made up of 17 amino acids. CDR1 and CDR2 from the germline V gene are SGHRS and YFSETQ. The CDR3 DNA follows: TGCGCCAGCAGCAGAGAAAGCGGGACGGTGAACACCGGGGAGCAGTACTTC. The encoded protein is CASSRESGTVNTGEQYF.

This clonotype has more than one count but fewer than ten. V and J are TRBV5-1 and TRBJ1-2; 7 nucleotides align to TRBD1. This CDR3 region has 15 residues. The germline CDR1 and CDR2 sequences are SGHRS and YFSETQ. Trimming took 3 bases from V and 5 from J; bases not matched to a gene: 10. CDR3 protein: CASSSVRTGDYGYTF. The CDR3 DNA follows: TGCGCCAGCAGCTCCGTTAGGACAGGTGATTATGGCTACACCTTC.

The chain couples TRBV5-6 to TRBJ2-5, with D possibly TRBD2 on 6 matching bases. Trimming stripped 3 bases from V and 3 bases from J, with 18 bases between. The CDR3 contains 16 residues. Germline loops: CDR1 SGHDT, CDR2 YYEEEE. CDR3 in amino acids: CASSSTGVRVEETQYF. In nucleotides, the CDR3 is TGTGCCAGCAGCTCAACGGGGGTTAGAGTGGAAGAGACCCAGTACTTC.

The CDR3 spells CASRNRDRGEAFF. CDR3 nucleotide sequence: TGTGCCAGCAGGAACCGGGACAGGGGTGAAGCTTTCTTT. The rearrangement joins TRBV6-1 to TRBJ1-1, with 10 bases lining up with TRBD1. The CDR3 extends over 13 amino acids. Germline assignment: CDR1 MNHNS and CDR2 SASEGT. With V trimmed by 6 bases and J by 7 bases, 5 bases remained unmatched.

This clonotype was counted a few times. The gene calls are TRBV20-1 and TRBJ2-4; TRBD2 matches at 10 bases. Losses at the gene ends were 3 bases for V and 6 bases for J; bases not matched to a gene: 8. The CDR3 loop spans 15 amino acids. CDR1 is DFQATT and CDR2 is SNEGSKA in the germline V gene (reference sequence). For the CDR3, the DNA is TGCAGTGCTAGGGTGACTAGCGGGCTGGGAAACATTCAGTACTTC. It codes for CSARVTSGLGNIQYF.